The 26 T cell receptor beta chains below all came from one sample that was sequenced in a study of blood T cells in healthy people across ages. It was with a sample-barcoded 5' primer and a J-beta primer mix that a second PCR of roughly 7 to 12 cycles was run. One entry per CDR3 protein results from TCRdb running MiXCR on the 5' RACE reads. This table holds around 710,000 distinct CDR3 sequences, approximately 39% found once. The specimen was blood. These receptors came from a woman aged 60 to 75 in good health.

This chain links TRBV6-1 with TRBJ2-7; the D is unclear. V shed 3 bases and J shed 4 bases, with 19 bases lying between them. In germline, CDR1 is MNHNS, CDR2 SASEGT. This CDR3 contains 16 residues. CDR3 protein: CASSDPPGRMAYEQYF. CDR3 sequence (DNA): TGTGCCAGCAGTGACCCTCCGGGTAGAATGGCATACGAGCAGTACTTC.

The chain joins TRBV12-3 or TRBV12-4 to TRBJ2-1; D assignment may be TRBD1 or TRBD2 (7 bases each). V gave up 7 bases and J gave up 9 bases, with 22 bases separating them. The CDR3 covers 15 residues. The CDR3 DNA follows: TGTGCCAGCAATCCATACAGGGGTGGGGGGGGTGAGCAGTTCTTC. Its translation is CASNPYRGGGGEQFF.

The table lists this clonotype with a few counts. J is TRBJ1-1 and V is TRBV20-1; D is undetermined. The CDR3 length is 14 residues. V lost 3 bases, J lost 5 bases, and 16 bases lay in between. The germline gives CDR1 DFQATT, CDR2 SNEGSKA (reference sequence). CDR3 bases: TGCAGTGCTAGGAGGCAGAGTCATTTGACTGAAGCTTTCTTT. This sequence encodes CSARRQSHLTEAFF.

The table lists this clonotype with a count of one. The chain employs TRBV29-1 and TRBJ2-5; maybe TRBD2 (6 bases). The J call is in doubt because the DNA end fits TRBJ2-7 better. The CDR3 extends over 15 amino acids. CDR1 and CDR2 (germline): SQVTM, ANQGSEA. This CDR3 reads CSVAGTQILNYEQYF. CDR3 sequence (DNA): TGCAGCGTTGCCGGGACTCAGATCCTTAACTACGAGCAGTACTTC.

V usage is TRBV29-1 and J usage is TRBJ2-1; 8 nucleotides agree with TRBD2. This CDR3 has 16 residues. Losses at the gene ends were 1 base for V and 0 bases for J; bases not matched to a gene: 5. Germline V lookup: CDR1 SQVTM, CDR2 ANQGSEA. The CDR3 DNA reads as TGCAGCGTTGAAGGTTATCGGGGGGGCTCCTACAATGAGCAGTTCTTC. Residues: CSVEGYRGGSYNEQFF.

In its sample, this clonotype was seen many times. The chain links TRBV7-3 to TRBJ2-7; D gene ambiguous. CDR3 length equals 13 residues. Germline V gene lookup returns CDR1 SGHTA and CDR2 FQGTGA. V lost 5 bases to trimming and J lost 1 base, with 9 bases between them. The CDR3 nucleotides are TGTGCCAGCAGCCCTACTCCTTCCTACGAGCAGTACTTC. Amino acid sequence: CASSPTPSYEQYF.

V gene TRBV4-2 combines with J gene TRBJ2-1; D gene unclear. From germline, CDR1 is LGHNA and CDR2 YNFKEQ. Trimming removed 5 bases at V and 0 bases at J, with 14 bases between. The CDR3 has 16 residues. The CDR3 DNA is TGTGCCAGCAGCGCTGAACCGGCTAGCTCCTACAATGAGCAGTTCTTC. Protein: CASSAEPASSYNEQFF.

This clonotype was detected only a few times. The chain recombines TRBV20-1 with TRBJ1-5; D may be TRBD1 (6 bases). Trimming shortened V by 7 bases and J by 0 bases, and 13 bases separated the two germline ends. Germline V gene sequence: CDR1 DFQATT, CDR2 SNEGSKA (reference sequence). The CDR3 has 14 residues. The CDR3 reads CSVKRGHSNQPQHF. In nucleotides, the CDR3 is TGCAGTGTTAAACGGGGACATAGCAATCAGCCCCAGCATTTT.

Only a few counts were recorded for this clonotype. V usage is TRBV7-9 and J usage is TRBJ2-7, with a possible D match to TRBD2 (5 bases). The germline gives CDR1 SEHNR, CDR2 FQNEAQ (reference sequence). Trimming shortened V by 1 base and J by 6 bases, and 10 bases separated the two germline ends. CDR3 length: 13 amino acids. CDR3 in DNA: TGTGCCAGCAGCTTAGTTTTGGGGAGCGAGCAGTACTTC. It specifies CASSLVLGSEQYF.

This clonotype turned up a few times. The chain uses TRBV20-1 and TRBJ1-2; maybe TRBD1 (6 bases). Germline V gene lookup returns CDR1 DFQATT and CDR2 SNEGSKA (reference sequence). V shed 6 bases and J shed 3 bases, with 14 bases lying between them. CDR3 length: 13 amino acids. The CDR3 DNA reads TGCAGTGCCCCTCAAGGGGGGGACTATGGCTACACCTTC. Its protein is CSAPQGGDYGYTF.

This clonotype was observed a handful of times. J is TRBJ1-1 and V is TRBV5-1, with D possibly matching TRBD1 (5 bases). This CDR3 has 13 amino acids. The germline V gene has CDR1 SGHRS and CDR2 YFSETQ. Trimming cost V 7 bases and J 5 bases, with 15 bases left between them. CDR3 sequence (DNA): TGCGCCAGCCGAGCTGAGGGGTGGACTGAAGCTTTCTTT. Its protein is CASRAEGWTEAFF.

On this clonotype: A clone one base away is much larger, so this may be a read error. V is TRBV5-1 and J is TRBJ2-7; 11 bases are a match to TRBD2. Unmatched junction bases numbered 13, after V lost 4 bases and J lost 7 bases. CDR1 is SGHRS and CDR2 is YFSETQ in the germline V gene. The CDR3 contains 16 residues. CDR3 amino acids: CASSTLTSGRDNEQYF. CDR3 nucleotide sequence: TGCGCCAGCAGCACCCTTACTAGCGGGAGAGATAATGAGCAGTACTTC.

As to this clonotype: A clone one base away is much larger, so this may be a read error. This chain connects TRBV10-3 to TRBJ2-1, with TRBD2 matching 7 bases. Germline assignment: CDR1 ENHRY and CDR2 SYGVKD. J gave up 13 bases and V 0 bases, and 9 bases lay outside the gene matches. The CDR3 spans 14 residues. The CDR3 reads CAISESSGQETQFF. Here the CDR3 DNA reads TGTGCCATCAGTGAGTCTAGCGGGCAAGAGACCCAGTTCTTC.

The chain is built from TRBV24-1 and TRBJ2-7; 11 bases map to TRBD2. CDR1 and CDR2 from the germline V gene are KGHDR and SFDVKD. The length of the CDR3 is 15 residues. With 4 bases clipped from V and 7 bases from J, the junction kept 8 bases outside the gene matches. The CDR3 reads CATSESGLAGGEQYF. For the CDR3, the DNA is TGTGCCACCAGTGAGTCCGGGCTAGCGGGAGGTGAGCAGTACTTC.

This chain uses TRBV12-3 or TRBV12-4 with TRBJ2-3, with D tentatively TRBD1 (5 bases). Trimming shortened V by 3 bases and J by 2 bases, and 9 bases separated the two germline ends. CDR3 size: 14 residues. CDR3 loop: CASSFLRDTDTQYF. CDR3 in DNA: TGTGCCAGCAGTTTCCTCAGGGACACAGATACGCAGTATTTT.

CDR3 nucleotide sequence: TGTGCCAGCAGCGTTGGTGGGTCCGACGATGAGCAGTTCTTC. Translating gives CASSVGGSDDEQFF. The V and J genes are TRBV9 and TRBJ2-1; D uncertain. The CDR3 consists of 14 residues. The V and J ends lost 2 bases and 8 bases respectively, with 14 bases between them. The germline V gene encodes CDR1 SGDLS and CDR2 YYNGEE.

The chain recombines TRBV15 with TRBJ2-7; 8 bases align to TRBD2. J lost 7 bases, V lost 3 bases, and 11 bases had no gene match. Germline loops: CDR1 LNHNV, CDR2 YYDKDF (reference sequence). The CDR3 contains 15 residues. The CDR3 DNA is TGTGCCACCAGCAGCGGACTAGCCGTACAGGCTGAGCAGTACTTC. This codes for CATSSGLAVQAEQYF.

The V gene is TRBV28, the J gene TRBJ2-5; TRBD1 matches 7 bases. Germline CDR1 MDHEN, CDR2 SYDVKM. The J segment lost 0 bases and the V segment lost 4 bases, leaving 8 bases of the junction unmatched. CDR3 length equals 16 residues. CDR3 DNA sequence: TGTGCCAGCAGTTCCCCGACAGGGACCTACCAAGAGACCCAGTACTTC. Residues: CASSSPTGTYQETQYF. Drawing the rest from reference TRBV28 and TRBJ2-5, the complete variable domain is DVKVTQSSRYLVKRTGEKVFLECVQDMDHENMFWYRQDPGLGLRLIYFSYDVKMKEKGDIPEGYSVSREKKERFSLILESASTNQTSMYLCASSSPTGTYQETQYFGPGTRLLVL.

This clonotype was detected only a few times. This chain links TRBV3-1 with TRBJ1-4; D may be TRBD1 (5 bases). This CDR3 is 13 amino acids long. Trimming pared 4 bases from V and 5 bases from J, leaving 8 bases between. The germline V gene has CDR1 LGHDT and CDR2 YNNKEL (reference sequence). This CDR3 reads CASSRQKNEKLFF. For the CDR3, the DNA is TGTGCCAGCAGCCGACAGAAAAATGAAAAACTGTTTTTT. Full variable domain (outside the CDR3, taken from reference TRBV3-1 and TRBJ1-4): DTAVSQTPKYLVTQMGNDKSIKCEQNLGHDTMYWYKQDSKKFLKIMFSYNNKELIINETVPNRFSPKSPDKAHLNLHINSLELGDSAVYFCASSRQKNEKLFFGSGTQLSVL.

This clonotype has only a few counts. The V call is TRBV18, the J call TRBJ1-2; possible D gene TRBD1, 6 bases. There are 13 residues in the CDR3. Trimming left V 3 bases short and J 7 bases short, with 12 bases between. Germline lookup yields CDR1 KGHSH and CDR2 LQKENI. In DNA form, the CDR3 reads TGTGCCAGCTCACCTACAGGGAGCAGTGGCTACACCTTC. Encoded protein: CASSPTGSSGYTF.

This clonotype was recorded a few times. V and J are TRBV6-2 or TRBV6-3 and TRBJ2-3, with 9 bases lining up with TRBD2. This CDR3 comprises 15 residues. Germline CDR1 reads MNHEY; CDR2 reads SVGEGT. With 5 bases clipped from V and 2 bases from J, the junction kept 5 bases outside the gene matches. CDR3 sequence reads: CASSNGLANTDTQYF. CDR3 bases: TGTGCCAGCAGTAACGGACTAGCGAACACAGATACGCAGTATTTT.

This clonotype has more than one count but fewer than ten. The rearrangement links TRBV3-1 to TRBJ1-5; maybe TRBD1 (5 bases). V lost 0 bases to trimming and J lost 8 bases, with 8 bases between them. Germline CDR1 LGHDT, CDR2 YNNKEL (reference sequence). The CDR3 loop spans 13 amino acids. CDR3 protein: CASSQDEGKPQHF. CDR3 bases: TGTGCCAGCAGCCAAGATGAGGGGAAGCCCCAGCATTTT.

This rearrangement joins TRBV20-1 to TRBJ2-1; no reliable D call. The CDR3 totals 10 residues. Trimming removed 6 bases at V and 8 bases at J, with 8 bases between. CDR1 is DFQATT and CDR2 is SNEGSKA in the germline V gene (reference sequence). CDR3 nucleotide sequence: TGCAGTGCAAAAAGAGATGAGCAGTTCTTC. Its protein product is CSAKRDEQFF.

The rearrangement joins TRBV24-1 to TRBJ2-1; 10 bases are a match to TRBD2. After removal of 0 bases from V and 12 bases from J, the junction contained 13 bases not matched to a gene. This CDR3 has 17 residues. The V gene's germline CDR1 is KGHDR and CDR2 SFDVKD. The chain's CDR3 is CATSDLGPSGREDAQFF. DNA of the CDR3: TGTGCCACCAGTGATTTGGGCCCTAGCGGGAGAGAGGATGCGCAGTTCTTC.

The sample holds many counts of this clonotype. The V call is TRBV7-3, the J call TRBJ2-1, with 13 bases identical to TRBD2. The CDR3 has 15 amino acids. The germline CDR1 and CDR2 sequences are SGHTA and FQGTGA. V dropped 5 bases and J dropped 9; count of bases not matched to a gene: 7. The CDR3 DNA sequence: TGTGCCAGCAGCCTACTAGCGGGGGGGCGAGGTGAGCAGTTCTTC. Its translation: CASSLLAGGRGEQFF.

The genes are TRBV10-3 and TRBJ2-5; TRBD2 aligns across 13 bases. Germline-derived CDR1 and CDR2 are ENHRY and SYGVKD. The junction had 8 bases not matched to a gene; V was cut back by 5 bases and J by 11 bases. There are 14 residues in the CDR3. The chain's CDR3 is CAISNGTSGIEQYF. As DNA, the CDR3 is TGTGCCATCAGTAACGGGACTAGCGGGATTGAGCAGTACTTC.